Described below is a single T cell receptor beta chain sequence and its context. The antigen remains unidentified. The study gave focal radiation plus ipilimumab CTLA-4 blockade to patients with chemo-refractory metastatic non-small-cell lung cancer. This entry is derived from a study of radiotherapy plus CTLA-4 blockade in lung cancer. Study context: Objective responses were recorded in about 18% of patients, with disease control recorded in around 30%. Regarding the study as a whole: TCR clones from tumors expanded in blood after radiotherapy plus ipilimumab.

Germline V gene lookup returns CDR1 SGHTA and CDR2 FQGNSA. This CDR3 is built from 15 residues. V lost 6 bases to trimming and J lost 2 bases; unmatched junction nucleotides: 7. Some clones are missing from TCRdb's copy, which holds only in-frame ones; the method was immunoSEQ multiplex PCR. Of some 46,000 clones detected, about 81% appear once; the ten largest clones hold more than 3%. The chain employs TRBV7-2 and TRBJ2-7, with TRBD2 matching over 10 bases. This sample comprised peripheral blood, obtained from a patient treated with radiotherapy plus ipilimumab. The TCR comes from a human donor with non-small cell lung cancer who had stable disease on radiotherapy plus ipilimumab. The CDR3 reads CASSRTSGVTYEQYF. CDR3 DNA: TGTGCCAGCAGTAGGACTAGCGGAGTTACCTACGAGCAGTACTTC.